This entry features one TCR beta chain sequence. V dropped 1 base and J dropped 3; count of bases not matched to a gene: 6. The CDR3 runs 16 residues. Germline V gene lookup returns CDR1 KGHSH and CDR2 LQKENI. TCRdb keeps only in-frame clones here, not all; method: immunoSEQ multiplex PCR. The sample gives roughly 200,000 clones, around 87% of which show up once; approximately 6.2% is in the top ten. The sample belongs to a study of blood T cell repertoires in COVID-19. Study summary: COVID-19 samples collected from the United States, Italy and Spain covered acute and convalescent phases.

This receptor was taken from a man aged 55 to 70 who had recovered from COVID-19. Sequenced material: peripheral blood. The chain carries TRBV18 and TRBJ1-1; 9 nucleotides align to TRBD1. Here the CDR3 DNA reads TGTGCCAGCTCACCACAACAGGGGGCATCGGACACTGAAGCTTTCTTT. As protein: CASSPQQGASDTEAFF.